This T cell receptor beta chain was sequenced during a study of blood T cell repertoires in COVID-19. Study at large: Researchers got acute and convalescent COVID-19 samples from the United States, Italy and Spain. PBMCs, B-cell-depleted T cells, or T cells provided the cDNA or gDNA that made up the material.

V gave up 8 bases and J gave up 2 bases; unmatched junction bases: 2. The CDR3 spans 13 residues. The germline V gene has CDR1 MDHEN and CDR2 SYDVKM. The study drew participants aged about 18 to 89 years from roughly 25 US areas. Cohort assignment relied on participant-reported clinical history. Clones were read by immunoSEQ multiplex PCR, and TCRdb kept only the in-frame ones, dropping some. Here the sample spans 120,000 or so clones, 84% being singletons. The chain has TRBV28 and TRBJ2-7; 11 bases fit TRBD2. The TCR sequence derives from a woman younger than 45 who had recovered from COVID-19. Sequenced input: PBMCs or T cells enriched from blood (not recorded which). CDR3 loop: CASLTSGTYEQYF. The CDR3 DNA reads TGTGCCAGCCTGACTAGCGGGACCTACGAGCAGTACTTC.